One sample yielded the 18 T cell receptor beta chains listed below, sequenced in a study of T cell responses to AZD1222 COVID-19 vaccine. Clones were read by immunoSEQ multiplex PCR, and TCRdb kept only the in-frame ones, dropping some. The sample comprises about 120,000 clones, roughly nine tenths of which are singletons, and 2% to 3% rests with the top ten. The starting material was peripheral blood, obtained on day 0 of AZD1222 vaccination. The source is an adult in good health.

The chain carries TRBV14 and TRBJ2-7, with 11 bases lining up with TRBD2. CDR3 length equals 15 residues. The V and J ends lost 4 bases and 3 bases, in that order; junction bases with no gene match: 5. Looked up from germline, CDR1 is SGHDN and CDR2 is FVKESK. The CDR3 spells CASSPRLAGIYEQYF. For the CDR3, the DNA is TGTGCCAGCAGCCCTCGACTAGCGGGGATCTACGAGCAGTACTTC.

The chain combines TRBV29-1 with TRBJ1-2; 8 bases agree with TRBD1. Trimming cost V 4 bases and J 0 bases; bases outside gene matches: 16. The CDR3 is 18 amino acids. Germline V gene data show CDR1 as SQVTM and CDR2 as ANQGSEA. The CDR3 region has the DNA TGCAGCGTTGTCCCCCCGTCCGGGACAGGAGGGGCTAACTATGGCTACACCTTC. Amino acid sequence: CSVVPPSGTGGANYGYTF.

The CDR3 is CASSLDFWESGNNYEQYF. CDR3 bases: TGCGCCAGCAGCTTGGATTTTTGGGAAAGCGGGAATAATTACGAGCAGTACTTC. This chain connects TRBV5-1 to TRBJ2-7; TRBD2 matches at 7 bases. Trimming removed 0 bases from V and 4 bases from J; junction bases left unmatched: 16. The CDR3 totals 18 residues. Germline values: CDR1 SGHRS, CDR2 YFSETQ.

The V and J genes are TRBV5-8 and TRBJ1-4; D is unclear. Germline CDR1 reads SGHTS; CDR2 reads YDEGEE. Deletions cut 3 bases from V and 10 bases from J, with 19 bases between. This CDR3 contains 15 residues. CDR3 DNA: TGTGCCAGCAGCTACCGTACGGTCGGGCTTGGAAAACTGTTTTTT. The encoded protein is CASSYRTVGLGKLFF.

The genes are TRBV29-1 and TRBJ2-3, with no clear D. Germline V gene sequence: CDR1 SQVTM, CDR2 ANQGSEA. CDR3 length: 13 residues. Trimming took off 4 bases at V and 3 bases at J, with 11 bases between the two ends. CDR3 protein: CSVGNKATDTQYF. The CDR3 DNA follows: TGCAGCGTTGGAAACAAAGCTACAGATACGCAGTATTTT.

This clone has a single count. V usage is TRBV6-6 and J usage is TRBJ1-5, with D hard to call. The CDR3 is 11 amino acids. CDR1 and CDR2 (germline): MNHNY, SVGAGI (reference sequence). Trimming took off 6 bases at V and 5 bases at J, with 5 bases between the two ends. CDR3 nucleotides: TGTGCCAGCAGGGATGATCAGCCCCAGCATTTT. Encoded protein: CASRDDQPQHF.

The chain uses TRBV5-1 and TRBJ2-3; D could derive from TRBD1 or TRBD2 (5 bases each). Germline V lookup: CDR1 SGHRS, CDR2 YFSETQ. This CDR3 has 16 residues. V was pared by 0 bases and J by 3 bases, with 14 bases between. Here the CDR3 DNA reads TGCGCCAGCAGCTTGGCCGGGGACGGAGGAACAGATACGCAGTATTTT. The encoded protein is CASSLAGDGGTDTQYF.

CDR3 amino acids: CARTSGQGTDYGYTF. The CDR3 coding sequence is TGTGCCAGGACCAGCGGACAGGGGACTGACTATGGCTACACCTTC. V and J are TRBV19 and TRBJ1-2; 9 bases fit TRBD1. This CDR3 is 15 amino acids long. Per the germline V gene, CDR1 is LNHDA and CDR2 is SQIVND (reference sequence). V trimming: 9 bases; J trimming: 3 bases; junction bases outside the gene matches: 11.

The V gene is TRBV18, the J gene TRBJ1-1; unclear D gene. This CDR3 region has 12 residues. Germline CDR1 and CDR2: KGHSH and LQKENI. V was pared by 1 base and J by 8 bases, with 8 bases between. CDR3 in amino acids: CASSPLIGEAFF. CDR3 nucleotide sequence: TGTGCCAGCTCACCACTAATTGGAGAAGCTTTCTTT.

In DNA form, the CDR3 reads TGTGCCAGCAGCGGCCGGGACATAGCCTACGAGCAGTACTTC. Translation: CASSGRDIAYEQYF. The chain is built from TRBV28 and TRBJ2-7; D possibly corresponds to TRBD1 (6 bases). CDR3 length equals 14 residues. Trimming shortened V by 6 bases and J by 2 bases, and 14 bases separated the two germline ends. Germline CDR1 MDHEN, CDR2 SYDVKM.

The chain links TRBV7-9 to TRBJ1-5, with no clear D. Per germline, CDR1 SEHNR and CDR2 FQNEAQ (reference sequence). Trimming stripped 2 bases from V and 5 bases from J, with 7 bases between. The CDR3 is 13 residues long. The CDR3 region has the DNA TGTGCCAGCAGCTTAAGCGCTCATCAGCCCCAGCATTTT. Encoded protein: CASSLSAHQPQHF.

The V gene is TRBV28, the J gene TRBJ2-5, with D tentatively TRBD1 or TRBD2 (5 bases each). This CDR3 is 14 amino acids long. Germline V gene data show CDR1 as MDHEN and CDR2 as SYDVKM. Trimming stripped 4 bases from V and 9 bases from J, with 18 bases between. The CDR3 DNA reads TGTGCCAGCAGTTCCGCCGGGGCAGTGGGGTCCCAGTACTTC. It translates to CASSSAGAVGSQYF.

In this sample, this clone turned up once. The chain couples TRBV28 to TRBJ1-5, with D possibly matching TRBD1 (5 bases). The CDR3 covers 14 residues. Trimming removed 4 bases at V and 4 bases at J, with 11 bases between. CDR1 is MDHEN and CDR2 is SYDVKM in the germline V gene. The CDR3 DNA is TGTGCCAGCAGTTCCAGGGTACTGAATCAGCCCCAGCATTTT. Translation gives CASSSRVLNQPQHF. Filled out from reference TRBV28 and TRBJ1-5, the complete variable domain reads DVKVTQSSRYLVKRTGEKVFLECVQDMDHENMFWYRQDPGLGLRLIYFSYDVKMKEKGDIPEGYSVSREKKERFSLILESASTNQTSMYLCASSSRVLNQPQHFGDGTRLSIL.

V usage is TRBV5-4 and J usage is TRBJ2-1; no clear D gene. V lost 4 bases and J 1 base, leaving 9 bases between the germline ends. The germline V gene has CDR1 SGHNT and CDR2 YYREEE (reference sequence). The CDR3 runs 14 residues. CDR3 DNA: TGTGCCAGCAGCGGTGTAGAATCCTACAATGAGCAGTTCTTC. Amino acid sequence: CASSGVESYNEQFF. Together with reference TRBV5-4 and TRBJ2-1, the CDR3 gives the full variable domain: ETGVTQSPTHLIKTRGQQVTLRCSSQSGHNTVSWYQQALGQGPQFIFQYYREEENGRGNFPPRFSGLQFPNYSSELNVNALELDDSALYLCASSGVESYNEQFFGPGTRLTVL.

The chain links TRBV27 to TRBJ2-1; TRBD1 agrees at 9 bases. The CDR3 is made up of 14 amino acids. Per the germline V gene, CDR1 is MNHEY and CDR2 is SMNVEV (reference sequence). The V segment lost 8 bases and the J segment 8 bases; nucleotides outside the gene matches: 10. CDR3 in DNA: TGTGCCAGCGGGGGACAGGGAATGGGCCATGAGCAGTTCTTC. It codes for CASGGQGMGHEQFF.

The genes are TRBV6-5 and TRBJ1-1; no definite D call. Germline V gives CDR1 MNHEY, CDR2 SVGAGI. This CDR3 spans 14 amino acids. Trimming removed 7 bases at V and 1 base at J, with 13 bases between. CDR3 sequence reads: CASTLDGQNTEAFF. The CDR3 DNA reads TGTGCCAGCACCCTAGACGGTCAGAACACTGAAGCTTTCTTT.

This clone was seen only once. The chain carries TRBV15 and TRBJ2-7, with 8 bases lining up with TRBD2. CDR3 size: 15 residues. Trimming took 2 bases from V and 5 from J; bases not matched to a gene: 8. Germline lookup yields CDR1 LNHNV and CDR2 YYDKDF (reference sequence). CDR3 sequence (DNA): TGTGCCACCAGCAGATCAAAGCGGGAGCTCGACGAGCAGTACTTC. As protein: CATSRSKRELDEQYF.

The chain couples TRBV4-1 to TRBJ1-4; TRBD1 is a possible D gene (5 bases). V gave up 0 bases and J gave up 0 bases, with 20 bases separating them. Germline V gene data show CDR1 as MGHRA and CDR2 as YSYEKL. The CDR3 runs to 20 residues. CDR3 amino acids: CASSQDRGLAGSATNEKLFF. CDR3 coding DNA: TGCGCCAGCAGCCAAGATCGGGGACTCGCGGGCAGTGCAACTAATGAAAAACTGTTTTTT.